The 19 T cell receptor beta chains in this list originate from one sample, sequenced in a study of cytomegalovirus exposure and HLA in healthy donors. 60 Vbeta and 13 Jbeta primers were used in PCR. Clones were sequenced by immunoSEQ multiplex PCR, and TCRdb holds only the in-frame ones, with some missing. The data show approximately 240,000 clones, with about 80% seen just once and 4.5% to 6% held by the top ten. Sequenced input: PBMCs. The receptors come from a woman in her thirties or forties in good health and CMV-seropositive.

The chain carries TRBV4-1 and TRBJ2-5; 9 positions match TRBD2. CDR1 and CDR2 from the germline V gene are MGHRA and YSYEKL. CDR3 length: 16 amino acids. With V trimmed by 0 bases and J by 4 bases, 6 bases remained unmatched. The CDR3 DNA is TGCGCCAGCAGCCAAGAACTAGCGGGCCCCCCAGAGACCCAGTACTTC. Its protein is CASSQELAGPPETQYF.

V gene TRBV7-9 combines with J gene TRBJ2-7; TRBD1 aligns across 12 bases. With V trimmed by 0 bases and J by 5 bases, 2 bases remained unmatched. The CDR3 has 15 amino acids. CDR1 SEHNR and CDR2 FQNEAQ come from the germline V gene (reference sequence). CDR3 sequence reads: CASSLAGTGGHEQYF. CDR3 bases: TGTGCCAGCAGCTTAGCAGGGACAGGGGGCCACGAGCAGTACTTC.

This clone was recorded a few times. This chain joins TRBV19 and TRBJ2-5, with D unclear. The CDR3 sequence is 14 residues long. Trimming removed 7 bases from V and 1 base from J, with 13 bases in between. Germline CDR1 and CDR2: LNHDA and SQIVND (reference sequence). The CDR3 is CASNAQTSQETQYF. DNA of the CDR3: TGTGCCAGTAACGCCCAGACAAGCCAAGAGACCCAGTACTTC.

The gene calls are TRBV9 and TRBJ2-1, with 9 positions matching TRBD2. V lost 6 bases and J lost 6; bases outside the gene matches: 13. In germline, CDR1 is SGDLS, CDR2 YYNGEE. There are 16 residues in the CDR3. The CDR3 region is CASTPPGLAGFNEQFF. Here the CDR3 DNA reads TGTGCCAGCACCCCCCCCGGGCTAGCGGGGTTCAATGAGCAGTTCTTC.

The rearrangement links TRBV19 to TRBJ1-2; possibly TRBD1 for D (6 bases). Germline V gene lookup returns CDR1 LNHDA and CDR2 SQIVND (reference sequence). The CDR3 consists of 15 residues. Trimming left V 3 bases short and J 3 bases short, with 14 bases between. CDR3 DNA: TGTGCCAGTAGTATGGGAGGGACAACGGACTATGGCTACACCTTC. The encoded protein is CASSMGGTTDYGYTF.

The gene calls are TRBV28 and TRBJ2-3; no firm D call. Trimming removed 1 base from V and 2 bases from J, with 10 bases in between. CDR3 size: 15 residues. From germline, CDR1 is MDHEN and CDR2 SYDVKM. CDR3 residues: CASSLSGSFTDTQYF. Here the CDR3 DNA reads TGTGCCAGCAGTTTATCGGGTTCCTTCACAGATACGCAGTATTTT.

Notes on this clone: One end of the junction does not line up with germline, which may come from a read error. V is TRBV10-3 and J is TRBJ2-3, with D possibly matching TRBD2 (6 bases). CDR1 and CDR2 from the germline V gene are ENHRY and SYGVKD. The CDR3 spans 17 residues. The CDR3 reads CAISESFYGGSTDTQYF. CDR3 nucleotides: TGTGCCATTAGTGAGTCCTTCTACGGGGGAAGCACAGATACGCAGTATTTT.

The chain uses TRBV4-1 and TRBJ2-7; TRBD2 matches at 10 bases. Germline V gene sequence: CDR1 MGHRA, CDR2 YSYEKL. CDR3 size: 15 residues. J was trimmed by 4 bases and V by 4 bases; bases with no gene match: 7. The DNA for the CDR3 is TGCGCCAGCAGCCCCTCTCTAGCGGGAGAATACGAGCAGTACTTC. Its protein product is CASSPSLAGEYEQYF.

The chain employs TRBV18 and TRBJ2-1; no clear D. V lost 1 base and J lost 10, with 11 bases in between. This CDR3 has 13 amino acids. CDR1 KGHSH and CDR2 LQKENI come from the germline V gene. The CDR3 is CASSPLSAEEQFF. CDR3 in DNA: TGTGCCAGCTCACCACTTTCTGCGGAGGAGCAGTTCTTC.

This rearrangement joins TRBV4-3 to TRBJ1-5; D is unresolved. Germline loops: CDR1 LGHNA, CDR2 YSLEER. Trimming took off 6 bases at V and 4 bases at J, with 10 bases between the two ends. The CDR3 runs 13 residues. The CDR3 protein is CASSSTLNQPQHF. The CDR3 DNA sequence: TGCGCCAGCAGTTCTACCTTGAATCAGCCCCAGCATTTT.

Here the CDR3 DNA reads TGCGCCAGCAGCGGGCAGTCAAGCTATGGCTACACCTTC. Protein product: CASSGQSSYGYTF. The genes are TRBV5-1 and TRBJ1-2, with no clear D. Germline values: CDR1 SGHRS, CDR2 YFSETQ. V was shortened by 4 bases and J by 4 bases, with 11 bases between the two germline ends. The length of the CDR3 is 13 residues.

In this sample, this clone turned up once. The chain links TRBV18 to TRBJ2-3, with 13 bases fitting TRBD2. The CDR3 runs to 18 residues. Germline CDR1 is KGHSH and CDR2 is LQKENI. The ends lost 0 bases at V and 0 bases at J; junction bases unmatched: 3. The CDR3 protein is CASSPPTSGGPSTDTQYF. CDR3 in DNA: TGTGCCAGCTCACCACCGACTAGCGGGGGGCCTAGCACAGATACGCAGTATTTT.

The chain couples TRBV10-3 to TRBJ1-1; D gene ambiguous. Germline lookup yields CDR1 ENHRY and CDR2 SYGVKD. The CDR3 is 11 residues long. Trimming left V 8 bases short and J 3 bases short, with 7 bases between. The chain's CDR3 is CAIGGDTEAFF. In nucleotides, the CDR3 is TGTGCCATCGGCGGAGACACTGAAGCTTTCTTT.

The chain is built from TRBV5-8 and TRBJ2-7, with D maybe TRBD2 (6 bases). Germline assignment: CDR1 SGHTS and CDR2 YDEGEE. V was pared by 6 bases and J by 1 base, with 17 bases between. CDR3 size: 15 residues. CDR3 DNA sequence: TGTGCCAGCACCCCACGTGGGGGGATATCCTACGAGCAGTACTTC. Its protein product is CASTPRGGISYEQYF.

This chain connects TRBV14 to TRBJ1-3, with D possibly being TRBD1 (5 bases). The V end was cut by 6 bases, the J end by 2 bases, with 8 bases between. The CDR3 runs 13 residues. Germline V gene data show CDR1 as SGHDN and CDR2 as FVKESK. The CDR3 DNA follows: TGTGCCAGCAGGGCGGGGCCTGGAAACACCATATATTTT. Amino acid sequence: CASRAGPGNTIYF.

The rearrangement links TRBV25-1 to TRBJ2-5; 8 bases align to TRBD2. Matching the DNA end better, TRBJ2-7 makes the J call doubtful. The CDR3 spans 15 residues. CDR1 is MGHDK and CDR2 is SYGVNS in the germline V gene. CDR3 residues: CASSELGGVSYEQYF. Here the CDR3 DNA reads TGTGCCAGCAGTGAACTCGGGGGGGTCTCCTACGAGCAGTACTTC.

This clone occurred a few times. V and J are TRBV18 and TRBJ1-4; possible D gene TRBD1, 6 bases. With 4 bases removed from V and 0 bases from J, the gap between germline ends came to 9 bases. Per germline, CDR1 KGHSH and CDR2 LQKENI. This CDR3 spans 15 amino acids. DNA of the CDR3: TGTGCCAGCTCACAACAGGGTGCAACTAATGAAAAACTGTTTTTT. Residues: CASSQQGATNEKLFF. Combining the CDR3 with reference TRBV18 and TRBJ1-4 gives the whole variable domain NAGVMQNPRHLVRRRGQEARLRCSPMKGHSHVYWYRQLPEEGLKFMVYLQKENIIDESGMPKERFSAEFPKEGPSILRIQQVVRGDSAAYFCASSQQGATNEKLFFGSGTQLSVL.

The V gene is TRBV5-5, the J gene TRBJ1-3; D may be TRBD1 (5 bases). CDR1 is SGHKS and CDR2 is YYEKEE in the germline V gene (reference sequence). The germline V and J ends were trimmed by 2 bases and 0 bases, with 12 bases remaining between them. The CDR3 covers 16 residues. The CDR3 protein is CASSLGQGSSGNTIYF. CDR3 DNA sequence: TGTGCCAGCAGCTTAGGTCAGGGAAGCTCTGGAAACACCATATATTTT.

The gene calls are TRBV15 and TRBJ1-6; no definite D call. Germline V CDR1 and CDR2: LNHNV, YYDKDF (reference sequence). The V gene lost 0 bases and the J gene lost 6 bases, with 9 bases spanning the gap. This CDR3 comprises 15 residues. CDR3 amino acids: CATSRERGFNSPLHF. The DNA for the CDR3 is TGTGCCACCAGCAGAGAGCGAGGGTTTAATTCACCCCTCCACTTT. Combining the CDR3 with reference TRBV15 and TRBJ1-6 gives the whole variable domain DAMVIQNPRYQVTQFGKPVTLSCSQTLNHNVMYWYQQKSSQAPKLLFHYYDKDFNNEADTPDNFQSRRPNTSFCFLDIRSPGLGDTAMYLCATSRERGFNSPLHFGNGTRLTVT.